The T cell receptor beta chain under discussion was sequenced for a study of cytomegalovirus exposure and HLA in healthy donors. Study-level background: Both the 100 to 150 validation repertoires and the approximately 640 first-cohort repertoires used the same platform, as reported by a later analysis.

Findings and limits, study-wide: Specificity of a few CMV-associated chains for CMV antigens was verified in vitro. The study put 150 or so TCR beta chains on its list as cytomegalovirus-associated.

The data were produced by immunoSEQ multiplex PCR, yet TCRdb's version contains in-frame clones alone and is incomplete. The sample shows 55,000 to 70,000 clones, around 90% of them seen only once. On this clone: What it binds is not known.

The CDR3 is made up of 16 amino acids. Germline lookup yields CDR1 SEHNR and CDR2 FQNEAQ (reference sequence). Losses at the gene ends were 1 base for V and 5 bases for J; bases not matched to a gene: 7. The receptor comes from a woman in her thirties in good health and CMV-seronegative. The source material was PBMCs. V gene TRBV7-9 combines with J gene TRBJ2-2; 7 nucleotides match TRBD2. The CDR3 DNA sequence: TGTGCCAGCAGCTTAGGGACGGGACTATCGACCGGGGAGCTGTTTTTT. This codes for CASSLGTGLSTGELFF.